A selection of T cell receptor beta chains follows, all from one sample in a study of T cell repertoires in cytomegalovirus infection. TCRdb recomputed calls from the reads with MiXCR, one row per CDR3 protein. The table includes some 350,000 distinct CDR3 sequences, roughly 34% detected once. Antigens of these TCRs are unknown. Sequencing used cultured PBMCs, obtained from culture after CMV antigen stimulation. All receptors come from a human donor in good health (CMV status not recorded). Some clones in this sample may be carry-over from other donors' samples. CDR3s include the opening cysteine and the closing phenylalanine or tryptophan. Fields, in order: CDR3 length, J gene, D gene, V gene, clone size, CDR3 protein, CDR3 DNA. D genes are given only for firm matches. Part of the rows lack a size; the others show once, few, many or a class for expanded clones.

17	TRBJ2-2	TRBD1	TRBV27	.	CASSLSTQGFYTGELFF	TGTGCCAGCAGTTTATCTACACAGGGGTTTTACACCGGGGAGCTGTTTTTT
11	TRBJ1-2	TRBD1	TRBV12-5	.	CAEGQVYGYTF	TGTGCTGAAGGACAGGTCTATGGCTACACCTTC
19	TRBJ2-5	TRBD2	TRBV7-2	many	CASSLRGLAGGNIQETQYF	TGTGCCAGCAGCTTAAGGGGGCTAGCGGGAGGAAATATACAAGAGACCCAGTACTTC
15	TRBJ2-5	.	TRBV7-2	.	CASSPGPGSQETQYF	TGTGCCAGCAGCCCGGGCCCAGGGTCTCAAGAGACCCAGTACTTC
16	TRBJ1-5	.	TRBV5-6	.	CASSSTHGRYNQPQHF	TGTGCCAGCAGCTCCACCCACGGACGGTACAATCAGCCCCAGCATTTT
14	TRBJ2-1	.	TRBV7-6	.	CASSLAQGRGEQFF	TGTGCCAGCAGCTTAGCGCAGGGTCGGGGTGAGCAGTTCTTC
15	TRBJ1-1	.	TRBV15	few	CATSSLGGGNLEAFF	TGTGCCACCAGCTCCCTAGGGGGGGGAAACCTCGAAGCTTTCTTT
15	TRBJ1-1	TRBD1	TRBV5-1	.	CASSLDRGANTEAFF	TGCGCCAGCAGCTTGGACAGGGGCGCGAACACTGAAGCTTTCTTT
15	TRBJ1-2	.	TRBV4-3	few	CASSQETGANYGYTF	TGCGCCAGCAGCCAAGAGACAGGCGCTAACTATGGCTACACCTTC
18	TRBJ2-1	TRBD1	TRBV7-2	.	CASSPGQGGSAAYNEQFF	TGTGCCAGCAGCCCGGGACAGGGCGGGAGTGCGGCCTACAATGAGCAGTTCTTC
15	TRBJ2-5	.	TRBV5-1	few	CASSFQTDAGETQYF	TGCGCCAGCAGCTTTCAAACGGATGCAGGGGAGACCCAGTACTTC
13	TRBJ2-1	.	TRBV24-1	.	CATSDLGTGEQFF	TGTGCCACCAGTGATTTGGGCACGGGTGAGCAGTTCTTC
15	TRBJ2-1	TRBD1	TRBV9	once	CASSMGQGAGNEQFF	TGTGCCAGCAGCATGGGACAGGGGGCCGGAAATGAGCAGTTCTTC
12	TRBJ1-1	.	TRBV6-6	.	CASSSTGLSAFF	TGTGCCAGCAGTTCGACAGGCCTATCGGCTTTCTTT
13	TRBJ2-3	TRBD1	TRBV24-1	once	CATEGQGTDTQYF	TGTGCCACCGAGGGACAGGGGACAGATACGCAGTATTTT
15	TRBJ2-4	TRBD2	TRBV12-3/TRBV12-4	few	CASSQIAGGPVIQYF	TGTGCCAGCAGCCAAATAGCGGGAGGGCCGGTCATTCAGTACTTC
15	TRBJ1-1	.	TRBV28	few	CASSLPGSMNTEAFF	TGTGCCAGCAGCTTGCCGGGGTCTATGAACACTGAAGCTTTCTTT
16	TRBJ1-5	.	TRBV4-3	.	CASSQDPGAGVQPQHF	TGCGCCAGCAGCCAAGATCCCGGGGCAGGGGTTCAGCCCCAGCATTTT
13	TRBJ1-3	TRBD1	TRBV7-6	.	CASATGAGNTIYF	TGTGCCAGCGCAACAGGGGCTGGAAACACCATATATTTT
17	TRBJ2-2	TRBD2	TRBV24-1	.	CATSDTGTSGLHRELFF	TGTGCCACCAGTGACACCGGGACTAGCGGACTTCACCGGGAGCTGTTTTTT
12	TRBJ2-4	TRBD1	TRBV3-1	.	CASSQVDRAQYF	TGTGCCAGCAGCCAAGTGGACAGGGCCCAGTACTTC
14	TRBJ1-1	.	TRBV7-6	.	CASSSRLEGKEAFF	TGTGCCAGCAGCTCTAGATTGGAGGGTAAGGAGGCTTTCTTT
15	TRBJ1-2	TRBD1	TRBV11-2	few	CASSFGTGGSYGYTF	TGTGCCAGCAGCTTCGGGACAGGGGGCAGCTATGGCTACACCTTC
15	TRBJ1-5	.	TRBV6-1	.	CASSAGRGGNQPQHF	TGTGCCAGCAGTGCCGGCAGGGGAGGCAATCAGCCCCAGCATTTT
14	TRBJ2-7	TRBD2	TRBV19	few	CASSGTSSPYEQYF	TGTGCCAGTAGCGGGACTAGCAGCCCCTACGAGCAGTACTTC
14	TRBJ2-7	TRBD1	TRBV20-1	.	CSARRTGGAYEQYF	TGCAGTGCCCGAAGGACAGGGGGTGCCTACGAGCAGTACTTC
14	TRBJ1-3	.	TRBV20-1	.	CSAQPQGTGNTIYF	TGCAGTGCTCAACCACAGGGAACTGGAAACACCATATATTTT
13	TRBJ1-6	.	TRBV7-2	.	CASSLALKSPLHF	TGTGCCAGCAGCTTAGCTCTAAAATCACCCCTCCACTTT
14	TRBJ1-5	.	TRBV15	.	CATSPTYSNQPQHF	TGTGCCACCAGCCCCACATATAGCAATCAGCCCCAGCATTTT
14	TRBJ1-4	.	TRBV7-2	many	CASSSNQGNEKLFF	TGTGCCAGCAGCTCAAACCAGGGGAATGAAAAACTGTTTTTT
12	TRBJ2-7	.	TRBV27	.	CATQNSPDEQYF	TGTGCCACTCAGAATAGCCCAGACGAGCAGTACTTC
16	TRBJ2-3	TRBD2	TRBV7-2	few	CASSTRLAGSTDTQYF	TGTGCCAGCAGCACCCGACTAGCGGGTAGCACAGATACGCAGTATTTT
14	TRBJ1-2	.	TRBV2	.	CASTNDRYNYGYTF	TGTGCCAGCACGAACGACAGGTACAACTATGGCTACACCTTC
14	TRBJ1-4	.	TRBV7-2	many	CASSLGQKDEKLFF	TGTGCCAGCAGCTTAGGCCAGAAGGATGAAAAACTGTTTTTT
14	TRBJ2-4	.	TRBV7-2	.	CASSSRLAKNIQYF	TGTGCCAGCAGCAGCAGACTGGCCAAAAACATTCAGTACTTC
14	TRBJ1-1	TRBD1	TRBV2	few	CASRGQGAPTEAFF	TGTGCCAGCAGAGGACAGGGGGCGCCCACTGAAGCTTTCTTT
14	TRBJ2-2	.	TRBV6-8	.	CASSYGLSTGELFF	TGTGCCAGCAGTTATGGGCTGAGTACCGGGGAGCTGTTTTTT
12	TRBJ1-5	.	TRBV11-2	.	CASSSPGQPQHF	TGTGCCAGCAGCTCCCCCGGGCAGCCCCAGCATTTT
15	TRBJ1-1	.	TRBV7-9	few	CASSLGDGGNTEAFF	TGTGCCAGCAGCTTGGGGGACGGGGGGAACACTGAAGCTTTCTTT
16	TRBJ2-7	TRBD1	TRBV7-2	few	CASSLGQGVFHYEQYF	TGTGCCAGCAGCTTGGGACAGGGGGTCTTTCACTACGAGCAGTACTTC
17	TRBJ2-5	TRBD2	TRBV7-2	many	CASSLVASGRAAETQYF	TGTGCCAGCAGCTTAGTAGCTAGCGGGAGGGCCGCAGAGACCCAGTACTTC
16	TRBJ2-1	TRBD2	TRBV6-2/TRBV6-3	few	CASSYSIAGVLNEQFF	TGTGCCAGCAGTTACTCGATAGCGGGAGTGTTAAATGAGCAGTTCTTC
15	TRBJ2-1	.	TRBV5-4	few	CASSLDREPYNEQFF	TGTGCCAGCAGCTTGGACAGGGAGCCCTACAATGAGCAGTTCTTC
15	TRBJ2-1	.	TRBV12-3/TRBV12-4	few	CASSLDSVRLSEQFF	TGTGCCAGCAGTTTAGACAGCGTCCGGTTATCTGAGCAGTTCTTC
16	TRBJ1-1	.	TRBV5-4	.	CASSPAGTRANTEAFF	TGTGCCAGCAGCCCAGCGGGGACGAGAGCGAACACTGAAGCTTTCTTT
14	TRBJ1-2	TRBD1	TRBV28	.	CASSLTGDNYGYTF	TGTGCCAGCAGTTTGACAGGGGATAACTATGGCTACACCTTC
17	TRBJ2-1	.	TRBV6-2/TRBV6-3	few	CASSPAGGNRPYNEQFF	TGTGCCAGCAGTCCAGCGGGCGGAAATAGGCCCTACAATGAGCAGTTCTTC
13	TRBJ1-1	.	TRBV30	.	CAWRFTQMAEAFF	TGTGCCTGGAGGTTCACGCAGATGGCTGAAGCTTTCTTT
15	TRBJ1-1	.	TRBV7-9	few	CASSLYGSMNTEAFF	TGTGCCAGCAGCTTATACGGCAGCATGAACACTGAAGCTTTCTTT
13	TRBJ2-1	.	TRBV2	few	CASSRDTHNEQFF	TGTGCCAGTTCGCGGGACACACACAATGAGCAGTTCTTC
14	TRBJ2-2	.	TRBV27	.	CASSWTVNTGELFF	TGTGCCAGCAGTTGGACGGTAAACACCGGGGAGCTGTTTTTT
12	TRBJ1-1	.	TRBV7-3	.	CASSSGFTEAFF	TGTGCCAGCAGTTCAGGGTTCACTGAAGCTTTCTTT
15	TRBJ2-7	TRBD1	TRBV7-6	many	CASTYTEDRVYEQYF	TGTGCCAGCACCTATACGGAGGACAGGGTATACGAGCAGTACTTC
14	TRBJ2-5	.	TRBV7-2	.	CASSFKGNQETQYF	TGTGCCAGCAGCTTCAAAGGGAACCAAGAGACCCAGTACTTC
15	TRBJ2-2	TRBD2	TRBV9	few	CATSYGTSGTGELFF	TGTGCCACGTCCTATGGGACTAGCGGAACCGGGGAGCTGTTTTTT
13	TRBJ2-2	.	TRBV7-2	.	CASRTWETGELFF	TGTGCCAGCAGAACTTGGGAAACCGGGGAGCTGTTTTTT
16	TRBJ2-1	.	TRBV5-1	.	CASSLSGRPYGNEQFF	TGCGCCAGCAGCTTAAGCGGTCGACCGTATGGGAATGAGCAGTTCTTC
14	TRBJ2-1	TRBD1	TRBV7-3	.	CASSWDRDANEQFF	TGTGCCAGCAGCTGGGACAGGGATGCGAATGAGCAGTTCTTC